This T cell receptor (beta chain) was sequenced for a study of blood T cells in healthy people across ages (dated by TCRdb to about 2015). Broadly, across the study: In model experiments, roughly one uniquely barcoded TCR beta cDNA molecule per two T cells was captured by template switching. To avoid experimental bias, donors of different ages were randomly spread across the sequencing lanes. Using deep sequencing normalized with unique cDNA molecular identifiers, the study measured how TCR beta repertoire diversity changes with age. For two donors (one aged 18 to 30 and one aged 80 or older), the study analyzed two additional independent replicas of 1 million unique cDNA reads from the same blood draw. The donors were divided into four age groups: young (average around 17 years), middle-aged (about 41), aged (around 67) and long-lived (82). General study outcomes and caveats: Total diversity estimates from one million sequenced T cells were considered lower bounds and underestimates. Observed TCR beta diversity per million T cells fell roughly linearly with age, and a significant reduction was already apparent by age about 43. Since profiling was done on bulk unsorted PBMCs, naive and antigen-experienced compartments could not be conclusively compared. Compared with the aged group, more naive CD4+ T cells, fewer expanded clones and increased TCR diversity were shown by the long-lived group, suggesting age selection. Donor CMV infection status was unknown, potentially confounding age-related changes in expanded clonotypes. There was a strong correlation between observed TCR beta diversity and the percentage of naive T cells measured by flow cytometry.

Library prep was done by 5' RACE. The sample was run on an Illumina HiSeq 2500. A second about 7 to 11 cycle PCR used a sample-barcoded 5' primer and a J-beta primer mix. A template-switch 5' adaptor carrying 12 random nucleotides introduced a unique molecular identifier onto each TCR beta cDNA molecule. Each sample yielded at least 2.5 million CDR3-containing paired-end reads. First-strand cDNA synthesis was performed from all RNA using the Mint cDNA synthesis kit, with priming by a TRBC-specific oligonucleotide. Following uracil-DNA glycosylase treatment, all cDNA underwent a first 18-cycle PCR with the universal primers M1SS and BC2_uni_R. The original pipeline was this. For normalization, 1 million high-quality reads were randomly selected from each sample, with every read carrying a distinct molecular identifier. Instead of being binned into consensus sequences, reads with shared molecular identifiers were discarded. MiTCR, with a Q25 quality threshold and the strictest error-elimination algorithm, was used for CDR3 identification, clonotype clustering and error correction. A nonparametric unseen species model with Euler transformation was used to estimate a lower bound on total TCR beta diversity. The public reads were reanalyzed by TCRdb: fastp trimming at Q25, MiXCR alignment, in-frame beta chains only. Each record represents a unique CDR3 protein, reported with the most common genes and DNA among its rows. The V and J calls shown here were made by TCRdb, not taken from the authors' results. The sample contains over a million distinct CDR3 sequences, 35% to 45% of them found a single time. The ten largest clones capture less than 5% of the sample.

The germline V gene gives CDR1 as SGHRS and CDR2 as YFSETQ. From its cysteine to its phenylalanine, the CDR3 spans 19 amino acids. The DNA shown is the 57-base CDR3, in frame from base 1. V loses 1 base at its end and J loses 2 bases; junction bases beyond the gene matches: 7. Remarks on this clonotype: What antigen it recognizes has not been identified. Base quality data are lacking; no much larger clone is found one base away.

The 39 donors, aged 6 to 90 years, were systemically healthy Caucasian individuals from Russia. About 9.6 milliliters of peripheral blood were collected from each donor into EDTA-treated Vacutainer tubes. Ficoll-Paque density-gradient centrifugation was used to isolate PBMCs, with at least 7 million obtained per sample. Total RNA, at least 6 micrograms per sample, was extracted from PBMCs with Trizol reagent. For every donor, flow cytometry on a PBMC aliquot measured the percentage of naive CD45RAhigh/CD27high T cells. Specimen: blood. The TCR sequence derives from a woman under 30 in good health. The rearranged chain carries TRBV5-1 and TRBJ2-3; TRBD2 matches 16 bases in the middle. CDR3 sequence: CASSLTGLAGGLSTDTQYF. The nucleotide sequence reads as follows: TGCGCCAGCAGCTTGACGGGACTAGCGGGAGGGCTATCCACAGATACGCAGTATTTT.